This T cell receptor (beta chain) stems from a study of a mutant IDH1 vaccine in newly diagnosed glioma (dated by TCRdb to about 2021). Regarding the complete study: In the chemotherapy-containing groups, vaccination started alongside temozolomide cycles, whereas in patients who had radiotherapy alone it started 4-6 weeks after radiotherapy. The roughly 33 treated patients were roughly 62% male and about 40% female, with a mean age of around 40 years. Before enrollment, most patients had been given radiochemotherapy with temozolomide as standard therapy, while the rest had received either radiotherapy alone or temozolomide alone. The week-35 safety follow-up was designated visit V12, and the week-47 end of study was designated visit V13. Peripheral blood samples were drawn at six visits, namely V03 (baseline), V05, V07, V10, V12 and V13. For exploratory analyses, longitudinal TCRB deep sequencing was carried out in some 25 treated patients wherever samples were available. Beyond this particular receptor, the publication reports: It was noted by the authors that analyses of patient blood samples could not be reproduced owing to sample limitations. No apparent relationship was observed between pseudoprogression and alterations in the top peripheral T cell clonotypes detected by TCRB sequencing. Across multiple MHC alleles, vaccine-induced immune responses were seen in just over 90% of patients. Availability determined which PBMC samples were chosen for TCRB deep sequencing.

The CDR1 and CDR2 encoded by the germline V gene (reference sequence) are GTSNPN and SVGIG. From cysteine to phenylalanine, the CDR3 is 18 amino acids long. The only DNA kept is the CDR3, 54 bases in frame from the first base. Compared with germline, V lacks 2 bases and J lacks 4 bases; bases without a gene match: 10. According to the study, the label for this sample's time point signals: week 35, safety follow-up. Each vaccine dose, consisting of 300 ug of a 20-mer mutant IDH1 peptide in Montanide, was administered subcutaneously with topical imiquimod. Across visits V03 through V10, patients got a total of eight vaccinations, given in weeks 1, 3, 5, 7, 11, 15, 19 and 23. Donors had newly diagnosed WHO grade 3 or 4 IDH1-mutant astrocytomas with loss of nuclear ATRX. The samples were drawn from NOA16, a multicentre, single-arm, open-label phase I trial in Germany that tested a mutant IDH1 peptide vaccine in humans for the first time. Genomic DNA for TCRB sequencing was extracted from EDTA blood using the DNeasy Blood and Tissue Kit.

The library was prepared using the immunoSEQ multiplex PCR assay. The hsTCRB Kit was used according to the manufacturer's protocol to amplify rearranged TCR beta chain sequences. TCRB libraries were sequenced on an Illumina MiSeq. The authors processed their data as follows. Demultiplexing, trimming and gene mapping were performed with the kit vendor's proprietary platform. TCRdb re-hosts the immuneACCESS table, in-frame sequences only. Its copies lack some clones; in the studies checked, an unresolved V gene accounts for under half of them, and the cause for the rest is not known. That table furnishes V, J and clone size, whereas the DNA furnished D and trimming. This sample is represented by around 50,000 clones; approximately 80% of them were singletons. The ten most abundant clones make up under 5% of the sample. Concerning this clone: It has no known antigen specificity. Qualities for individual bases were not recorded, and no much larger clone is one base off.

The chain employs TRBV30 and TRBJ2-6, and 11 bases in between align with TRBD1. This sequence originates from a woman under 30 with glioma. Here the sequenced sample was PBMCs, taken from a glioma patient whose treatment included an IDH1 peptide vaccine. The encoded CDR3 is CAWSTGQGATAGANVLTF. The DNA reads as follows: TGTGCCTGGAGTACCGGACAGGGGGCCACGGCCGGGGCCAACGTCCTGACTTTC.